Presented here are 9 T cell receptor beta chains from one specimen sequenced in a study of blood T cell repertoires in COVID-19. Sequencing was performed with immunoSEQ multiplex PCR; in TCRdb, only in-frame clones are kept and a portion is missing. The data contain a few hundred thousand clones, about 83% of them singletons. Sequencing was carried out using peripheral blood. The source is a man older than 75 with acute or convalescent COVID-19.

Concerning this clone: Within the sample, other DNA sequences also encode this same CDR3. The chain is built from TRBV6-5 and TRBJ1-2; D is perhaps TRBD1 (6 bases). The CDR3 sequence is 13 residues long. Trimming took 4 bases from V and 0 from J, leaving 6 bases between them. Germline CDR1 reads MNHEY; CDR2 reads SVGAGI. The CDR3 sequence: CASSWTANYGYTF. The CDR3 bases are TGTGCCAGCAGTTGGACAGCTAACTATGGCTACACCTTC.

This sequence joins TRBV18 and TRBJ1-1; D gene unclear. Germline assignment: CDR1 KGHSH and CDR2 LQKENI. Trimming took 3 bases from V and 4 from J, leaving 18 bases between them. CDR3 length: 16 amino acids. The DNA for the CDR3 is TGTGCCAGCTCACCTCGGGTCCACCAAGAGAGCACTGAAGCTTTCTTT. Its protein product is CASSPRVHQESTEAFF.

The chain uses TRBV5-1 and TRBJ2-5; D call uncertain. Germline values: CDR1 SGHRS, CDR2 YFSETQ. With 1 base removed from V and 2 bases from J, the gap between germline ends came to 12 bases. The CDR3 is 15 residues long. The CDR3 loop is CASSLNPGQQETQYF. The CDR3 coding sequence is TGCGCCAGCAGCTTGAATCCTGGTCAGCAAGAGACCCAGTACTTC.

The chain carries TRBV3-1 (or the pseudogene TRBV3-2) and TRBJ1-5; tentative D call: TRBD1 (6 bases). V was shortened by 4 bases and J by 4 bases, with 14 bases between the two germline ends. The CDR3 is 15 amino acids. The germline CDR1 and CDR2 sequences are LGHDT and YNNKEL (reference sequence). The CDR3 sequence is CASSLDSIGNQPQHF. The CDR3 DNA sequence: TGTGCCAGCAGCCTGGACAGTATAGGAAATCAGCCCCAGCATTTT.

This clone has more than one count but fewer than ten. The gene calls are TRBV10-3 and TRBJ2-7; 10 bases are a match to TRBD2. V was pared by 8 bases and J by 6 bases, with 10 bases of the junction left unmatched. This CDR3 is 14 amino acids long. CDR1 and CDR2 from the germline V gene are ENHRY and SYGVKD. The CDR3 spells CAIGLAGDPREQYF. CDR3 nucleotide sequence: TGTGCCATCGGCCTAGCGGGGGATCCCCGCGAGCAGTACTTC.

The chain joins TRBV4-2 to TRBJ2-7; TRBD2 agrees at 14 bases. CDR3 length: 18 amino acids. Germline V gene lookup returns CDR1 LGHNA and CDR2 YNFKEQ. Germline trimming cut 0 bases from V and 6 bases from J; bases unmatched to any gene: 10. The CDR3 sequence is CASSQDWGLAGARGEQYF. The CDR3 nucleotides read TGTGCCAGCAGCCAAGATTGGGGACTAGCGGGGGCGAGGGGCGAGCAGTACTTC.

The chain has TRBV27 and TRBJ2-2; tentatively, D is TRBD2 (7 bases). The germline V gene encodes CDR1 MNHEY and CDR2 SMNVEV (reference sequence). Trimming shortened V by 4 bases and J by 4 bases, and 13 bases separated the two germline ends. This CDR3 is 15 amino acids long. CDR3 amino acids: CASSWGGQGTGELFF. CDR3 sequence (DNA): TGTGCCAGCAGTTGGGGGGGCCAGGGCACCGGGGAGCTGTTTTTT.

This chain connects TRBV15 to TRBJ2-2; D unclear. V lost 1 base and J 1 base, leaving 10 bases between the germline ends. This CDR3 comprises 16 residues. Germline V gives CDR1 LNHNV, CDR2 YYDKDF (reference sequence). The DNA for the CDR3 is TGTGCCACCAGCAGAGGGAAGAGGCAGAACACCGGGGAGCTGTTTTTT. Encoded protein: CATSRGKRQNTGELFF.

Comments on this clone: Germline is not matched at one junction end, which may reflect a read error. This sequence joins TRBV5-1 and TRBJ1-2; D perhaps matches TRBD1 (6 bases). The CDR3 runs to 12 residues. Per germline, CDR1 SGHRS and CDR2 YFSETQ. This CDR3 is CASSLDPGQPYF. As DNA, the CDR3 is TGCGCCAGCAGCTTGGACCCAGGACAGCCTTACTTC.